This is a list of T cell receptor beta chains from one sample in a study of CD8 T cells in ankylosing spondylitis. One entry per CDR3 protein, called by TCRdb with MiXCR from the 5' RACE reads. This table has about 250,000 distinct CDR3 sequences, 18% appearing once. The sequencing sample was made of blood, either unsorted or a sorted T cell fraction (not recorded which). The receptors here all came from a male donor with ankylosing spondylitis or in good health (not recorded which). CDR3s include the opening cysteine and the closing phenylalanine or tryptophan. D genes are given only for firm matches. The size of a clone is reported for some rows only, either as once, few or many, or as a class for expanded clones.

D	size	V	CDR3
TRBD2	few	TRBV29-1	CSVEKAGHSSYEQYF
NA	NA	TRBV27	CASSPRLGGLTYEQYF
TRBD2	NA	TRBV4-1	CASSQVPGLAGRSGETQYF
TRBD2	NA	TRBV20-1	CSARDWLAGGPGYNEQFF
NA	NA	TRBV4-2	CASSQEADSYNEQFF
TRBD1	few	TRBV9	CASSVETGDGTEAFF
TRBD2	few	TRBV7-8	CASSPAYSGEVREQFF
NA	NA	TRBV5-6	CASSPDPYTQYF
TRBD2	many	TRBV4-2	CASSQDPGAAGAGELFF
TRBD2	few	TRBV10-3	CAISESASGIITDTQYF